Listed below are T cell receptor beta chains from one sample, sequenced in a study of spatial heterogeneity in lung cancer. TCRdb itself ran the 5' RACE reads through MiXCR, one entry per CDR3 protein. The sample yields roughly 60,000 distinct CDR3 sequences, 8.4% seen once. The sample in question was PBMCs, obtained at surgery. The origin of the receptors is a female donor with early-stage non-small cell lung cancer. CDR3s include the opening cysteine and the closing phenylalanine or tryptophan. The order of the fields is V gene, D gene, J gene, clone size, CDR3 DNA, CDR3 protein. D genes are given only for firm matches. Clone sizes are given selectively: once, few, many, or a class where the clone is expanded.

TRBV10-3	TRBD1	TRBJ1-2	few	TGTGCCCTACAGGGGGGAGCTAACTATGGCTACACCTTC	CALQGGANYGYTF
TRBV7-9	NA	TRBJ1-2	NA	TGTGCCAGCAGCCCCCGTGGCAGACGCTACACCTTC	CASSPRGRRYTF
TRBV29-1	TRBD1	TRBJ1-1	NA	TGCAGCGTTGACCTGGGACAGGGGGACACTGAAGCTTTCTTT	CSVDLGQGDTEAFF
TRBV27	NA	TRBJ1-5	many	TGTGCCAGCAGCCCCTCGTGGATTCAGCCCCAGCATTTT	CASSPSWIQPQHF
TRBV6-5	NA	TRBJ1-3	many	TGTGCCAGCAGTTACGACCAGAGCTCTGGAAACACCATATATTTT	CASSYDQSSGNTIYF
TRBV19	TRBD1	TRBJ2-1	few	TGTGCCAGTAGTACCGGGACAGGGTTGATTGAGCAGTTCTTC	CASSTGTGLIEQFF
TRBV3-1	NA	TRBJ1-1	many	TGTGCCAGCAGCGCCGGGACTTTTTGGACTGAAGCTTTCTTT	CASSAGTFWTEAFF
TRBV28	TRBD1	TRBJ2-7	NA	TGTGCCACTACCGGGACAGGGACAGGCGAGCAGTACTTC	CATTGTGTGEQYF
TRBV10-3	NA	TRBJ1-1	many	TGTGCCATCAGTACCCGATCGATACAGAACACTGAAGCTTTCTTT	CAISTRSIQNTEAFF
TRBV2	NA	TRBJ1-4	NA	TGTGCCAGCACACAGGGATTCGAAAAACTGTTTTTT	CASTQGFEKLFF
TRBV4-2	TRBD2	TRBJ2-7	NA	TGTGCCAGCAGCCAAGTTGCGCTAGCGGGAGGGCCTACTAACGAGCAGTACTTC	CASSQVALAGGPTNEQYF
TRBV5-1	TRBD1	TRBJ2-4	many	TGCGCCAGCAGCACTGTCCCCGGGACAGGGTTGGACATTCAGTACTTC	CASSTVPGTGLDIQYF
TRBV5-1	NA	TRBJ2-7	NA	TGCGCCAGCAGCGAGGGGGAGGTACACGAGCAGTACTTC	CASSEGEVHEQYF
TRBV10-3	TRBD1	TRBJ2-5	few	TGTGCCACCGTTCCCGGGACAGGGGGTGATGAGACCCAGTACTTC	CATVPGTGGDETQYF
TRBV5-1	NA	TRBJ1-1	NA	TGCGCCAGCAGCTTGACCGACAAAACTGAGACTTTCTTT	CASSLTDKTETFF
TRBV9	NA	TRBJ1-1	few	TGTGCCAGCAGCGTAGGGGGCAGAACTCTGAACACTGAAGCTTTCTTT	CASSVGGRTLNTEAFF
TRBV20-1	NA	TRBJ1-1	NA	TGCAGTGCTAGGGAACTGAACACTGAAGCTTTCTTT	CSARELNTEAFF
TRBV18	NA	TRBJ2-5	NA	TGTGCCAGCTCACGACAACCGGAAGGACAAGAGACCCAGTACTTC	CASSRQPEGQETQYF
TRBV3-1	NA	TRBJ2-1	few	TGTGCCAGCAGCCCGAGGAGGGGCGAGCAGTTCTTC	CASSPRRGEQFF
TRBV30	NA	TRBJ1-2	NA	TGTGCCTGGAGTGGTGTGAACTATGGCTACACCTTC	CAWSGVNYGYTF
TRBV11-2	NA	TRBJ2-1	medium-sized	TGTGCCAGCAGCTTAGAGAGTCAGGACACAACGTACAATGAGCAGTTCTTC	CASSLESQDTTYNEQFF
TRBV5-4	TRBD2	TRBJ2-1	NA	TGTGCCAGCAGCGGACTAGCGGGAGGACATGAGCAGTTCTTC	CASSGLAGGHEQFF
TRBV5-1	TRBD1	TRBJ2-5	many	TGCGCCAGCAGCTTGGCCCCGGACGGCACAGGGGGGGAGACCCAGTACTTC	CASSLAPDGTGGETQYF
TRBV9	NA	TRBJ2-1	NA	TGTGCCAGCAGCGGGGGGGCTGTCAATGAGCAGTTCTTC	CASSGGAVNEQFF
TRBV15	NA	TRBJ2-5	NA	TGTGCCACCAGCAAGAGTAGGGGTCCTATGTCGGAGACCCAGTACTTC	CATSKSRGPMSETQYF
TRBV7-6	NA	TRBJ2-1	medium-sized	TGTGCCAGCAGCCCAACCCCGGAGGGCCCCGGCAATGAGCAGTTCTTC	CASSPTPEGPGNEQFF
TRBV4-2	NA	TRBJ2-3	NA	TGTGCCAGCAGCCAAGAAGGGGTGTCACTACAGGTTCCAGATACGCAGTATTTT	CASSQEGVSLQVPDTQYF
TRBV24-1	TRBD2	TRBJ2-2	few	TGTGCCACCAGTGATGGGCGGGAGAGTCGCACCGGGGAGCTGTTTTTT	CATSDGRESRTGELFF
TRBV10-3	NA	TRBJ2-3	many	TGTGCCATCAGTGATTCCGGGACAATGACAGATACGCAGTATTTT	CAISDSGTMTDTQYF
TRBV7-9	TRBD1	TRBJ1-1	NA	TGTGCCAGCAGCTCCGACAGGGAGAAAGCTTTCTTT	CASSSDREKAFF
TRBV7-9	NA	TRBJ2-1	few	TGTGCCAGCAGCTTAGCGCTGGGTGTACTCTTCAATGAGCAGTTCTTC	CASSLALGVLFNEQFF
TRBV5-6	NA	TRBJ2-7	many	TGTGCCAGCAGCTCGGGAGAGTCCTACGAGCAGTACTTC	CASSSGESYEQYF
TRBV20-1	NA	TRBJ1-6	many	TGCAGTGGAAAAGAACAGATTAATTCACCCCTCCACTTT	CSGKEQINSPLHF
TRBV3-1	NA	TRBJ2-3	few	TGTGCCAGCAGCCCCTATGCGGTATCCCCCACAGATACGCAGTATTTT	CASSPYAVSPTDTQYF
TRBV20-1	NA	TRBJ2-7	many	TGCAGTGCTAGAGATCTTGCAGGAGTCTCCTACGAGCAGTACTTC	CSARDLAGVSYEQYF
TRBV5-4	TRBD1	TRBJ2-7	NA	TGTGCCAGCAGCTACACGGACAGGCCTGGGTACGAGCAGTACTTC	CASSYTDRPGYEQYF
TRBV20-1	NA	TRBJ2-6	many	TGCAGTGCCAGACCGTCGAGCTCTGGGGCCAACGTCCTGACTTTC	CSARPSSSGANVLTF
TRBV6-5	TRBD1	TRBJ1-2	NA	TGTGCCAGCAGCAAGGACAGGGGATTCTCGTATGGCTACACCTTC	CASSKDRGFSYGYTF
TRBV12-3/TRBV12-4	TRBD1	TRBJ2-5	many	TGTGCCAGCAGCCCAGGGGGCGAGGAGACCCAGTACTTC	CASSPGGEETQYF
TRBV2	NA	TRBJ2-3	NA	TGTGCCAGCTTCTTATGGGCGGGGGCAACAGATACGCAGTATTTT	CASFLWAGATDTQYF
TRBV4-2	NA	TRBJ2-5	few	TGTGCCAGCAGCCAAGGAACAGATCAAGAGACCCAGTACTTC	CASSQGTDQETQYF
TRBV9	NA	TRBJ1-6	many	TGTGCCAGCAGCCCTAGCGGGACATCACCCCTCCACTTT	CASSPSGTSPLHF
TRBV6-1	TRBD1	TRBJ1-2	many	TGTGCCAGCAGCGCTGACAGGGGGGTCTATGGCTACACCTTC	CASSADRGVYGYTF
TRBV12-3/TRBV12-4	NA	TRBJ1-4	few	TGTGCCAGCAGTGAAACGCATAATGAAAAACTGTTTTTT	CASSETHNEKLFF
TRBV13	TRBD1	TRBJ1-6	many	TGTGCCAGCAGCTCTGACAGGGTGTCAGGAAATTCACCCCTCCACTTT	CASSSDRVSGNSPLHF
TRBV20-1	NA	TRBJ2-1	few	TGCAGTGCTCCACCGGCGACAGGAGGCTACAATGAGCAGTTCTTC	CSAPPATGGYNEQFF
TRBV12-3/TRBV12-4	NA	TRBJ1-2	many	TGTGCCAGCAGTTTAGCCGAAAGGATTGATGGCTACACCTTC	CASSLAERIDGYTF
TRBV20-1	NA	TRBJ1-3	NA	TGCAGTGCTAGTAACTCTCCTGGCACCATATATTTT	CSASNSPGTIYF
TRBV2	TRBD2	TRBJ2-1	many	TGTGCCAGCAGTCCCGCTAGCGGGAGATCTGATGAGCAGTTCTTC	CASSPASGRSDEQFF
TRBV15	NA	TRBJ2-4	few	TGTGCCACCAGCTCCGATTCTGTGGGACTAGCCAAAAACATTCAGTACTTC	CATSSDSVGLAKNIQYF
TRBV3-1	NA	TRBJ1-1	few	TGTGCCAGCAGCCTCGGAACAACGAACACTGAAGCTTTCTTT	CASSLGTTNTEAFF
TRBV29-1	NA	TRBJ1-2	many	TGCAGCGTTGAAGACGAACGGACTCCGTATGGCTACACCTTC	CSVEDERTPYGYTF
TRBV7-3	NA	TRBJ2-2	many	TGTGCCAGCAGCTTAACTAACACAGCCGCGAACACCGGGGAGCTGTTTTTT	CASSLTNTAANTGELFF
TRBV3-1	NA	TRBJ2-1	NA	TGTGCCAGCAGCCGCGAGTCGCCCTACAATGAGCAGTTCTTC	CASSRESPYNEQFF
TRBV24-1	NA	TRBJ1-5	NA	TGTGCCACCAGTGATCCTAGGGGGGTTCAGCCCCAGCATTTT	CATSDPRGVQPQHF
TRBV6-2/TRBV6-3	NA	TRBJ2-1	few	TGTGCCAGCAGTTACATTGGGATTTCCTACAATGAGCAGTTCTTC	CASSYIGISYNEQFF
TRBV27	NA	TRBJ1-2	NA	TGTGCCAGCAGTTTCCAATCCGGGACCTATGGCTACACCTTC	CASSFQSGTYGYTF
TRBV7-9	NA	TRBJ2-1	NA	TGTGCCAGCAGCTTAAGCTCTAACAATGAGCAGTTCTTC	CASSLSSNNEQFF
TRBV4-2	NA	TRBJ1-1	many	TGTGCCAGCAGCCGGACGGGGGAGGGGCCCAACACTGAAGCTTTCTTT	CASSRTGEGPNTEAFF